One T cell receptor (beta chain) is described in this entry. The sample originates from a study of blood T cell repertoires in COVID-19. Per germline, CDR1 ENHRY and CDR2 SYGVKD. CDR3 length: 14 residues. J was trimmed by 2 bases and V by 8 bases; bases with no gene match: 5. As handled by the study authors: Reference gene primer amplification gave nucleated cell count estimates. TCRdb keeps only in-frame clones here, not all; method: immunoSEQ multiplex PCR. The V and J calls and clone size come from that table; D and trimming were worked out from the DNA. Of fewer than 200,000 clones listed, 90% are singletons.

Sequenced material: peripheral blood. The receptor was derived from a man between 50 and 59 years old with acute or convalescent COVID-19. The rearrangement joins TRBV10-3 to TRBJ2-2; 7 bases are shared with TRBD2. The CDR3 DNA reads as TGTGCCATCGGGGGAGGGCCCAACACCGGGGAGCTGTTTTTT. Translation: CAIGGGPNTGELFF.